The T cell receptor (beta chain) under discussion was sequenced for a study of T-cell memory formation after mild COVID-19. For the study at large: TCR clusters mostly belonged to single donors.

This CDR3 has 12 amino acids. Trimming pared 1 base from V and 17 bases from J, leaving 12 bases between. CDR1 is LGHDT, CDR2 YNNKEL, per germline (reference sequence). 5'RACE with constant-segment primers yielded barcoded, UMI-tagged TCR alpha and TCR beta cDNA libraries. MiXCR, run by TCRdb on the 5' RACE reads, gives a single entry per CDR3 protein. In the table there are 200,000 to 250,000 distinct CDR3 sequences, approximately 10% of which are singletons. This clonotype was seen at least ten times. Its antigen is not known. General study findings and limits: Some clones that responded were present in memory (sampled pre-infection), which suggests cross-reactive memory joined.

Sample: PBMCs or a T cell subset sorted from them (not recorded which). The chain joins TRBV3-1 to TRBJ1-6; D perhaps matches TRBD1 (5 bases). The sequence came from a man aged 18 to 29 who had mild COVID-19 (a few samples of this study predate the infection). Cell type and time point are not known. The CDR3 is CASSQGGRPVHF. The CDR3 bases are TGTGCCAGCAGCCAAGGGGGCAGGCCGGTCCACTTT.